This TCR beta chain was identified during a study of cytomegalovirus exposure and HLA in healthy donors (dated by TCRdb to the late 2010s). Notes on the research overall: According to an earlier analysis of 587 of the donors, roughly 180 million T cells yielded some 110 million unique TCR beta sequences and more than 250 Gb of sequence data. An early release covering roughly 600 HLA-typed donors comprised about 320 gigabases of sequencing data and around 80 million unique TCR sequences. In a later genetic analysis, genome-wide SNP genotypes for 398 of the 666 donors were used, and that subset was treated as a discovery cohort. The study aimed to test whether cataloging public T cell receptors could reveal signatures of past pathogen exposure. All discovery cohort repertoires had been generated on a single sequencing platform. In an earlier analysis of roughly 540 of the donors, high-throughput TCR beta sequencing was used to judge whether each TCR beta V gene segment behaved as functional or pseudogenic. Because of strong linkage in the cohort, 4 to 6 DR-DQ haplotypes were treated as single units for association and clustering. Rather than using new phenotypic data, the later analysis identified candidate immune exposures from TCR beta sequences and from how often those sequences occurred across donors. A separate validation cohort of roughly 110 different subjects was used in addition to the roughly 640-subject first cohort. Alongside the repertoire data, information on donor age, sex, ethnicity and CMV serostatus was compiled. Of the roughly 400 genotyped donors, approximately 82% fell in the genetic ancestry cluster associated with self-reported Caucasian donors. A later analysis re-examined previously published TCR beta repertoires from 500 to 700 donors and added high-resolution HLA genotyping to investigate patterns of TCR occurrence. High-throughput TCR immunosequencing, statistical association of individual TCRs with disease status, and machine learning were combined to predict cytomegalovirus infection status. HLA typing covered class I and class II loci at four-digit resolution. On average, over 200,000 unique TCR beta nucleotide sequences were sequenced per donor among about 400 genotyped donors of the cohort, with approximately 18% of those sequences being non-productive. Using immunosequencing, the study profiled T cell repertoires from 500 to 800 subjects and related those repertoires to cytomegalovirus serostatus. The number of typed donors differed by locus: roughly 620-640 for A, B, C, DRB1 and DQB1; some 500 for DQA1; 606 for DPA1; and around 470 for DPB1.

For this clone: The antigen it binds to is not known.

Libraries were prepared through the immunoSEQ multiplex PCR assay. For the multiplex PCR, a mixture combining 60 forward primers for TCR Vbeta segments and 13 reverse primers for TCR Jbeta segments was used. A multiplex PCR assay on genomic DNA amplified the CDR3 region of rearranged TCR beta genes. The Illumina HiSeq System was used to sequence the amplified TCR beta libraries as 87-base-pair reads. The authors' analysis ran thus. In a later analysis, roughly 80 million unique TCR beta chains were counted across the 666 repertoires, and roughly 11 million of these chains were shared by at least two donors. To remove PCR and sequencing errors, raw reads were error-corrected and collapsed into unique sequences using a nearest-neighbor algorithm that merged closely related sequences. CDR3 sequences were aligned to IMGT reference sequences to assign V, D and J gene segments. For a sequence to be retained, a match of at least six nucleotides was required to both a V gene segment and a J gene segment. A rearrangement was called productive if the CDR3 had no stop codons and remained in frame with V and J, and every other rearrangement was called non-productive. Following IMGT convention, CDR3 was defined as the stretch from the second conserved V-encoded cysteine to the conserved J-encoded phenylalanine. In an earlier analysis of roughly 580 of the donors, sequences lacking an unambiguous match to a single V gene segment were excluded. In an earlier analysis of about 590 of the donors, a V segment was called functional when productive rearrangements were above 56.7%, and segregating when the standard deviation between donors exceeded 5%. A statistical classification framework was developed to diagnose cytomegalovirus status using the catalog of TCR beta chain sequences. V and J gene assignment, in a later analysis, came from comparing TCR nucleotide sequences with IMGT/GENE-DB human TR gene sequences. In a later analysis, CDR3 sequences and most-parsimonious VDJ recombination scenarios were assigned using the TCRdist pipeline. In a later analysis, each TCR beta chain was defined by its CDR3 amino acid sequence together with its V-gene family, and reads lacking a unique V-gene family were excluded. As a way to deal with suspected cross-contamination and a sequencing artifact, a later analysis dropped 450 to 700 nucleotide sequences that were highly shared and had low generation probability. For each public chain, a later analysis derived a clonal expansion index from normalized ranks of inferred template counts within each repertoire. In a later analysis, generation probabilities were computed with a VDJ recombination model fitted to out-of-frame rearrangements, and the resulting probabilities were checked against IGoR. A later analysis scored TCR-TCR, TCR-HLA and TCR-CMV co-occurrence with hypergeometric tests, applying a repertoire-size bias correction to TCR pairs. False discovery rates were estimated in a later analysis by permuting HLA or CMV assignments 20 times. In a later analysis, co-occurring TCRs were grouped with DBSCAN, and TCRdist sequence similarity was added when clustering was performed within HLA-allele-positive subsets. For co-occurrence clustering, repertoires with fewer than 30,000 or more than 120,000 public chains were excluded, along with roughly five repertoires with anomalous nucleotide sharing. Held by TCRdb, this immuneACCESS table contains in-frame sequences only and omits some clones. Under half of the omission traces to an unresolved V gene where checked; the cause of the rest is unknown. The DNA gave D and trimming, while V, J and clone size come from that table. The sample table gives 40,000 to 45,000 clones. The ten largest clonotypes hold over 1.5% of the sample.

General study outcomes and caveats: In a later analysis, the rate of TCR association differed among HLA loci, with DRB1 alleles having the most associated TCRs and HLA-C alleles having the fewest. HLA typing was unavailable for some donors at each locus, so association tests used only the typed subset. Sequencing depth was assumed to be roughly uniform across donors in the presence/absence analyses, though that assumption may not hold. When HLA alleles, especially DR and DQ, strongly co-occurred, TCR associations were difficult to assign to individual alleles. In a later analysis, several top co-occurrence clusters were reported to appear linked to parvovirus B19, influenza, CMV and Epstein-Barr virus. Cytomegalovirus status was reported to be diagnosed by the classifier with high specificity and sensitivity in both the original and validation cohorts. Linkage disequilibrium might explain the correlated functional status among segregating V segments, but an unknown experimental factor could not be excluded. The sequencing pipeline was judged likely to have produced a cluster of highly shared sequence variants as a technical artifact. The authors suggested that the approach could potentially be generalized to other disease states and immunological phenotypes. In a later analysis, most CMV-associated TCR beta chains were found to appear HLA-restricted, with HLA associations seemingly driven largely by CMV exposure. The earlier analysis of some 540 of the donors excluded over 15 rarely observed V segments, including chromosome 9 orphons, because counts were too low. Compared with the 666-donor mean, donors in an Asian-associated ancestry cluster had fewer N-insertions in productive TCRs, according to a later genetic analysis. In a later analysis, HLA-associated TCR beta chains were found to be more clonally expanded and to have lower generation probabilities than equally common non-associated chains. At a false discovery rate of 0.05, a later analysis linked 16,951 TCR beta sequences to specific HLA alleles. A total of 150 or so TCR beta chains were listed by the study as associated with cytomegalovirus. Most TCR sequences were seen in very few donors, while some public TCRs were found in many individuals. Immune exposure information for the cohort was limited to CMV serostatus. A further reported finding was that TCR beta sequences accurately predicted the HLA-A and HLA-B alleles for most subjects in the first cohort. In vitro tests confirmed that a few of the cytomegalovirus-associated TCR beta chains recognize cytomegalovirus antigens. The 87-base-pair reads could not distinguish some IMGT-functional V segments, including TRBV6-2 and TRBV6-3, so those segments were excluded. An association between a missense DCLRE1C variant and V-gene and J-gene trimming of TCR beta chains was found in a later genetic analysis and replicated in an independent cohort. In this cohort, only TCR beta chains were sequenced, and detectable features were limited by the absence of alpha or paired-chain data. Broadly in line with IMGT annotations, most TCR beta V segments showed up in productive rearrangements about 87% or about 30% of the time in an earlier analysis of around 550 of the donors.

The cohort consisted of fewer than 700 healthy bone marrow donors. At the time of sampling, every cohort member was nominally healthy, though immune exposures that went unrecorded were likely present. The donor was CMV seronegative and belonged to the group of several hundred seronegative cohort members. Each donor provided a peripheral blood sample, and peripheral blood mononuclear cells were used for TCR beta sequencing. The Qiagen DNeasy Blood Extraction Kit was used to extract genomic DNA from the blood cell samples. Trimming takes 2 bases off V and 5 bases off J; junction bases not matched to a gene: 4. Measured from the cysteine to the phenylalanine, the CDR3 is 15 residues long. Only the CDR3 region is kept as DNA, spanning 45 bases read in frame from base 1. CDR1 SGHNT and CDR2 YYREEE are derived from the germline V gene (reference sequence).

The V and J segments used are TRBV5-4 and TRBJ2-2, with 9 middle bases fitting TRBD2. Sequenced material: PBMCs. The clonotype originates from a woman aged 25-40 years in good health and CMV-seronegative. The DNA sequence follows: TGTGCCAGCAGCTTTGTAGCGGGAGTTACCGGGGAGCTGTTTTTT. Translated, this is CASSFVAGVTGELFF.